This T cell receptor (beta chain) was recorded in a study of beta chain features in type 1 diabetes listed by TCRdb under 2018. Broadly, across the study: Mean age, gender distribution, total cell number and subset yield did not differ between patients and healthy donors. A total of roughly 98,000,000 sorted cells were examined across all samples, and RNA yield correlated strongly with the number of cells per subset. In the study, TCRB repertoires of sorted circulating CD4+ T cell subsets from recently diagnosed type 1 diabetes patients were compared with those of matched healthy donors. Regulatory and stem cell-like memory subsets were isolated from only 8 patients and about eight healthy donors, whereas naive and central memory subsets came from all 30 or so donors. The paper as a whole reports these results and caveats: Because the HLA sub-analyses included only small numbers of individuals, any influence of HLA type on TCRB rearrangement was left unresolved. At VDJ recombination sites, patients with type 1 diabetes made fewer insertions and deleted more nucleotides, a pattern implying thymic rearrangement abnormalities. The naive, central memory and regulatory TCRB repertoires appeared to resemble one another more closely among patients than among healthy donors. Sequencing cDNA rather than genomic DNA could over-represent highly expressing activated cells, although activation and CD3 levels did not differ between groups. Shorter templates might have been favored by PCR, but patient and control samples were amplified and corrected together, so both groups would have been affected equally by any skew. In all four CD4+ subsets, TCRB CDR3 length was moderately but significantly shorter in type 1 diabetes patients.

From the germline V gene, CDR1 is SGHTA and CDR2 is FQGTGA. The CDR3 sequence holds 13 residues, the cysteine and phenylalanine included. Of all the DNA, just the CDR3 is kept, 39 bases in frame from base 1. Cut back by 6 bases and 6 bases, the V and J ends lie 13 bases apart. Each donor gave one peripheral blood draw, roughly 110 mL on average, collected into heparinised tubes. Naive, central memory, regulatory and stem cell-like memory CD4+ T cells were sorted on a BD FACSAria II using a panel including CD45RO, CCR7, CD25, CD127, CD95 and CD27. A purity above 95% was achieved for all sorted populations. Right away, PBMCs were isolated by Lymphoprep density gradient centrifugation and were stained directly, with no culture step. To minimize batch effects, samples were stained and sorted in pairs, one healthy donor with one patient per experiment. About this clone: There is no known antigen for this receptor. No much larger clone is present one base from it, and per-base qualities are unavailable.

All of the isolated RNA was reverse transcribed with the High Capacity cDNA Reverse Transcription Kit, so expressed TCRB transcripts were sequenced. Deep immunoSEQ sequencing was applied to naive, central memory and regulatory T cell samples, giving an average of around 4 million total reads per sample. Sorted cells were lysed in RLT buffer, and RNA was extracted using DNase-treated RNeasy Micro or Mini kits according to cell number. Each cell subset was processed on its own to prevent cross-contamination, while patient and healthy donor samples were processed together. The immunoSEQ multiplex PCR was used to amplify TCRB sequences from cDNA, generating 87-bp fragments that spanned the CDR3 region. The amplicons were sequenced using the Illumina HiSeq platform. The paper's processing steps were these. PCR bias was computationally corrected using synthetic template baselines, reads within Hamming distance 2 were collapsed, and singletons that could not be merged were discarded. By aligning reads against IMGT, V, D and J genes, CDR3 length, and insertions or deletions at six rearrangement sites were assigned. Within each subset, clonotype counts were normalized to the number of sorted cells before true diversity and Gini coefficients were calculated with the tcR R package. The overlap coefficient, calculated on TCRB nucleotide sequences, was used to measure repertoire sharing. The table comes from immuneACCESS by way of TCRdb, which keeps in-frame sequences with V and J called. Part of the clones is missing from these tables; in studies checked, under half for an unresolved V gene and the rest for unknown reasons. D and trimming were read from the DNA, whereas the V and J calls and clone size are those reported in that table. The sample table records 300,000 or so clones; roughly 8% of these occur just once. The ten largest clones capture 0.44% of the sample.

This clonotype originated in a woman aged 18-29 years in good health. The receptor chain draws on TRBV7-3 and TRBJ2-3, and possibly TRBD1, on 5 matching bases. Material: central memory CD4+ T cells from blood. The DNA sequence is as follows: TGTGCCAGCAGTCCAATGGGGCTTGATACGCAGTATTTT. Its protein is CASSPMGLDTQYF.